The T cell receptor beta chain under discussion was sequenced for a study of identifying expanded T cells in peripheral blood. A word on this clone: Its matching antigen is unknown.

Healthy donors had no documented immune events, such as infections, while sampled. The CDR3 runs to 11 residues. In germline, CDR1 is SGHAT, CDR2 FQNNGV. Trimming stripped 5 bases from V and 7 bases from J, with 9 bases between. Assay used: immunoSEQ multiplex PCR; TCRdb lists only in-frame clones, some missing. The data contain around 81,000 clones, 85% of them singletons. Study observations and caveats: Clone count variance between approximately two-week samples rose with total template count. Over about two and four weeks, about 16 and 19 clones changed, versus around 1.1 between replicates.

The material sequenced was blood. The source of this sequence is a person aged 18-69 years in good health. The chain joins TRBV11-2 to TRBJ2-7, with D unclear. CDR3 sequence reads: CASSPSREQYF. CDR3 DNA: TGTGCCAGCAGCCCCTCTCGGGAGCAGTACTTC.